These T cell receptor beta chains were read from a single sample in a study of shared clonotypes between healthy human individuals. Some clones are missing from TCRdb's copy, which holds only in-frame ones; the method was immunoSEQ multiplex PCR. Of 950,000 to 1,300,000 clones detected, 70% to 80% appear once; the ten largest clones hold roughly 1.5%. Specimen: memory CD4+ T cells sorted from blood. Receptors were obtained from a young man in good health. CDR3s include the opening cysteine and the closing phenylalanine or tryptophan. A D gene is named only where the DNA matches it firmly. Size tells how often a clone was seen (once, few, many) or the class of an expanded clone, and some rows leave it out.

few	TRBJ2-2	TRBV30	TRBD2	CAWSGTSGRATGELFF	TGTGCCTGGTCCGGGACTAGCGGGAGGGCAACCGGGGAGCTGTTTTTT
few	TRBJ2-6	TRBV7-2	TRBD2	CAIPRREIGANVLTF	TGTGCCATCCCTAGGCGGGAGATTGGGGCCAACGTCCTGACTTTC
-	TRBJ1-1	TRBV6-5	TRBD1	CASSRQGVEAFF	TGTGCCAGCAGCCGACAGGGAGTTGAAGCTTTCTTT
-	TRBJ2-3	TRBV5-5	-	CASSLGTPGRGTDTQYF	TGTGCCAGCAGCTTGGGGACGCCGGGTAGGGGCACAGATACGCAGTATTTT
-	TRBJ2-5	TRBV5-1	-	CASSLGLRDSKTQYF	TGCGCCAGCAGCTTGGGACTACGGGATTCGAAGACCCAGTACTTC
-	TRBJ2-1	TRBV6-6	-	CASSVPVVNEQFF	TGTGCCAGCAGTGTTCCCGTCGTAAATGAGCAGTTCTTC
-	TRBJ1-6	TRBV9	TRBD1	CASSSTGTGNSPLHF	TGTGCCAGCAGCTCCACCGGGACAGGGAATTCACCCCTCCACTTT
many	TRBJ1-1	TRBV7-2	-	CASSLVRVNTEAFF	TGTGCCAGCAGCCTTGTCAGGGTGAACACTGAAGCTTTCTTT
-	TRBJ1-2	TRBV5-6	TRBD1	CASSLIGDSANYGYTF	TGTGCCAGCAGCTTGATCGGGGACAGCGCAAACTATGGCTACACCTTC
-	TRBJ2-7	TRBV4-3	-	CASSQEPQGDSPSYEQYF	TGCGCCAGCAGCCAAGAACCACAGGGCGATTCACCCTCCTACGAGCAGTACTTC
-	TRBJ2-1	TRBV7-9	TRBD2	CASGASGSYNEQFF	TGTGCCAGCGGGGCTAGCGGGAGTTACAATGAGCAGTTCTTC
-	TRBJ1-1	TRBV5-4	TRBD1	CASSGTGTVSEAFF	TGTGCCAGCAGCGGAACCGGGACAGTGTCTGAAGCTTTCTTT
-	TRBJ1-2	TRBV28	-	CASGEANYGYTF	TGTGCCAGCGGGGAAGCTAACTATGGCTACACCTTC
-	TRBJ1-1	TRBV18	-	CASSPGTVNTEAFF	TGTGCCAGCTCTCCCGGGACGGTGAACACTGAAGCTTTCTTT
-	TRBJ1-1	TRBV10-2	-	CASSVSGRTEAFF	TGCGCCAGCAGTGTGTCAGGGCGAACTGAAGCTTTCTTT
-	TRBJ1-4	TRBV30	TRBD1	CAWSMGQTNEKLFF	TGTGCCTGGTCCATGGGACAGACAAATGAAAAACTGTTTTTT
-	TRBJ1-5	TRBV6-5	TRBD1	CANLPGQGGQPQHF	TGTGCCAACCTCCCGGGACAGGGTGGTCAGCCCCAGCATTTT
-	TRBJ2-2	TRBV28	-	CASRVGGDTGELFF	TGTGCCAGCAGGGTGGGGGGAGACACCGGGGAGCTGTTTTTT
-	TRBJ2-3	TRBV30	-	CAWRIGADTQYF	TGTGCCTGGAGGATAGGGGCAGATACGCAGTATTTT
-	TRBJ1-2	TRBV4-3	-	CASSQEIDSRYGYTF	TGCGCCAGCAGCCAAGAAATTGACAGCCGTTATGGCTACACCTTC
few	TRBJ2-1	TRBV6-5	-	CASSSPQSYNEQFF	TGTGCCAGCAGTTCACCTCAGTCGTACAATGAGCAGTTCTTC
-	TRBJ2-4	TRBV15	-	CATSGLRKDIQYF	TGTGCCACCAGCGGACTACGCAAGGACATTCAGTACTTC
-	TRBJ1-6	TRBV2	-	CACTSSYNSPLHF	TGTGCCTGCACAAGCTCCTATAATTCACCCCTCCACTTT
-	TRBJ1-2	TRBV7-9	-	CASSLSGANYGYTF	TGTGCCAGCAGCTTAAGCGGAGCTAACTATGGCTACACCTTC